The 28 T cell receptor beta chains in this list originate from one sample, sequenced in a study of shared clonotypes between healthy human individuals. Method: immunoSEQ multiplex PCR; TCRdb's copy keeps in-frame clones and lacks some. This repertoire shows 2 million to 2.5 million clones, around 95% found once; its top ten account for around 0.13%. Sequenced input: naive CD4+ T cells sorted from blood. As to subset: CD45RA+ positively selected. Receptor source: a man aged 18 to 30 in good health.

The V call is TRBV2, the J call TRBJ2-7; TRBD2 matches at 10 bases. This CDR3 has 14 residues. Germline CDR1 is SNHLY and CDR2 is FYNNEI. V dropped 9 bases and J dropped 6; count of bases not matched to a gene: 11. CDR3 coding DNA: TGTGCCAGGGGGGATCTAGCGGGAGTGGGCGAGCAGTACTTC. It yields the protein CARGDLAGVGEQYF.

V and J are TRBV27 and TRBJ1-4, with a tentative D call TRBD1 (5 bases). The length of the CDR3 is 12 residues. Trimming pared 6 bases from V and 6 bases from J, leaving 8 bases between. Germline CDR1 is MNHEY and CDR2 is SMNVEV (reference sequence). Here the CDR3 reads CASSSGYEKLFF. Here the CDR3 DNA reads TGTGCCAGCAGCTCAGGGTATGAAAAACTGTTTTTT.

This sequence joins TRBV6-5 and TRBJ1-2; TRBD1 matches at 8 bases. The V and J ends lost 6 bases and 8 bases, in that order; junction bases with no gene match: 11. From germline, CDR1 is MNHEY and CDR2 SVGAGI. CDR3 length equals 14 residues. The DNA of the CDR3 is TGTGCCAGCAGGACGAAACAGGGGGGCTCGGGCTACACCTTC. This translates into CASRTKQGGSGYTF.

The chain links TRBV7-9 to TRBJ1-4; unclear D gene. This CDR3 is built from 13 residues. V was trimmed by 1 base and J by 5 bases, leaving 5 bases between them. CDR1 and CDR2 from the germline V gene are SEHNR and FQNEAQ (reference sequence). The CDR3 spells CASSLGLNEKLFF. CDR3 DNA sequence: TGTGCCAGCAGCTTAGGCCTGAATGAAAAACTGTTTTTT.

The chain joins TRBV10-2 to TRBJ2-1; 10 nucleotides line up with TRBD2. V lost 8 bases to trimming and J lost 8 bases; unmatched junction nucleotides: 18. Per the germline V gene, CDR1 is WSHSY and CDR2 is SAAADI. The CDR3 is made up of 17 amino acids. CDR3 sequence: CASAKRASGGHRDEQFF. The CDR3 DNA is TGCGCCAGCGCCAAGAGGGCTAGCGGGGGCCACAGGGATGAGCAGTTCTTC.

The rearrangement uses TRBV5-1 and TRBJ1-5, with TRBD1 matching over 7 bases. From germline, CDR1 is SGHRS and CDR2 YFSETQ. V was pared by 4 bases and J by 5 bases, with 6 bases of the junction left unmatched. The CDR3 consists of 14 residues. Here the CDR3 DNA reads TGCGCCAGCAGCCCCGGGACAGACTATCAGCCCCAGCATTTT. It specifies CASSPGTDYQPQHF.

The genes are TRBV14 and TRBJ2-7; tentatively, D is TRBD1 or TRBD2 (6 bases each). The CDR3 has 15 amino acids. Germline V gives CDR1 SGHDN, CDR2 FVKESK. Deletions cut 2 bases from V and 3 bases from J, with 14 bases between. This chain's CDR3 is CASSQRGALDYEQYF. Written as DNA, the CDR3 is TGTGCCAGCAGCCAAAGGGGGGCCCTAGACTACGAGCAGTACTTC.

The chain carries TRBV4-1 and TRBJ2-1; TRBD2 is a possible D gene (6 bases). Trimming shortened V by 6 bases and J by 3 bases, and 18 bases separated the two germline ends. Germline-derived CDR1 and CDR2 are MGHRA and YSYEKL. CDR3 size: 16 residues. The CDR3 DNA reads as TGCGCCAGCAGTATTATAGCGGTGGGGTTCTACAATGAGCAGTTCTTC. Residues: CASSIIAVGFYNEQFF.

The V call is TRBV18, the J call TRBJ1-3, with TRBD1 matching 7 bases. CDR3 length equals 14 residues. Germline V lookup: CDR1 KGHSH, CDR2 LQKENI. After removal of 6 bases from V and 6 bases from J, the junction contained 8 bases not matched to a gene. CDR3 loop: CASSPGQQENTIYF. CDR3 DNA sequence: TGTGCCAGCTCGCCGGGACAGCAGGAAAACACCATATATTTT.

The rearrangement uses TRBV5-1 and TRBJ2-2; possibly TRBD1 or TRBD2 for D (5 bases each). Trimming removed 3 bases from V and 6 bases from J, with 15 bases in between. This CDR3 has 15 residues. CDR1 and CDR2 from the germline V gene are SGHRS and YFSETQ. For the CDR3, the DNA is TGCGCCAGCAGCTCGGGGACGGTCGGGGCCGGGGAGCTGTTTTTT. Encoded protein: CASSSGTVGAGELFF.

The chain is built from TRBV7-2 and TRBJ2-7, with 11 bases lining up with TRBD2. The V and J ends lost 2 bases and 2 bases, in that order; junction bases with no gene match: 11. The V gene's germline CDR1 is SGHTA and CDR2 FQGNSA. The CDR3 loop spans 18 amino acids. CDR3 loop: CASSLRAQGLAETYEQYF. CDR3 nucleotide sequence: TGTGCCAGCAGCTTAAGGGCCCAGGGACTAGCGGAGACCTACGAGCAGTACTTC.

The J gene is TRBJ2-7, the V gene TRBV7-3; the match to TRBD1 covers 7 bases. Germline trimming cut 5 bases from V and 6 bases from J; bases unmatched to any gene: 10. Germline CDR1 and CDR2: SGHTA and FQGTGA. This CDR3 region has 14 residues. The CDR3 region is CASSPGLQGTEQYF. CDR3 DNA: TGTGCCAGCAGCCCCGGCCTACAGGGGACCGAGCAGTACTTC. Full variable domain (missing parts from reference TRBV7-3 and TRBJ2-7): GAGVSQTPSNKVTEKGKYVELRCDPISGHTALYWYRQSLGQGPEFLIYFQGTGAADDSGLPNDRFFAVRPEGSVSTLKIQRTERGDSAVYLCASSPGLQGTEQYFGPGTRLTVT.

Details on this clone: Other DNA sequences from this sample encode an identical CDR3 as well. The chain employs TRBV18 and TRBJ2-7, with 7 nucleotides matching TRBD2. Germline V gene lookup returns CDR1 KGHSH and CDR2 LQKENI. The V and J ends lost 1 base and 0 bases, in that order; junction bases with no gene match: 3. The CDR3 contains 15 residues. This CDR3 is CASSPRTGGSYEQYF. DNA of the CDR3: TGTGCCAGCTCACCACGCACGGGGGGCTCCTACGAGCAGTACTTC.

V usage is TRBV7-2 and J usage is TRBJ1-1; D is possibly TRBD1 (5 bases). This CDR3 comprises 14 residues. The germline gives CDR1 SGHTA, CDR2 FQGNSA. Trimming shortened V by 4 bases and J by 1 base, and 10 bases separated the two germline ends. The CDR3 bases are TGTGCCAGCAGCTCGAGGGGACCGAACACTGAAGCTTTCTTT. Encoded protein: CASSSRGPNTEAFF.

The V and J genes are TRBV7-6 and TRBJ1-4; D is possibly TRBD1 (5 bases). V was trimmed by 2 bases and J by 4 bases, leaving 11 bases between them. There are 15 residues in the CDR3. The germline CDR1 and CDR2 sequences are SGHVS and FNYEAQ. The CDR3 nucleotides read TGTGCCAGCAGCTTAAACGACAGAATTAATGAAAAACTGTTTTTT. As protein: CASSLNDRINEKLFF.

The V and J genes are TRBV5-1 and TRBJ2-5, with a possible D match to TRBD1 (5 bases). Trimming removed 5 bases from V and 2 bases from J, with 16 bases in between. CDR3 length equals 15 residues. From germline, CDR1 is SGHRS and CDR2 YFSETQ. The CDR3 region has the DNA TGCGCCAGCAGTCACATTCAAGGGGAACAAGAGACCCAGTACTTC. Translating gives CASSHIQGEQETQYF. The variable domain in full, with the rest retrieved from reference TRBV5-1 and TRBJ2-5, is KAGVTQTPRYLIKTRGQQVTLSCSPISGHRSVSWYQQTPGQGLQFLFEYFSETQRNKGNFPGRFSGRQFSNSRSEMNVSTLELGDSALYLCASSHIQGEQETQYFGPGTRLLVL.

The chain recombines TRBV2 with TRBJ2-7; the D call may be TRBD1 or TRBD2 (5 bases each). This CDR3 region has 15 residues. With 4 bases removed from V and 0 bases from J, the gap between germline ends came to 13 bases. Germline lookup yields CDR1 SNHLY and CDR2 FYNNEI. The CDR3: CASSAHGASSYEQYF. DNA for the CDR3: TGTGCCAGCAGTGCCCACGGGGCTAGCTCCTACGAGCAGTACTTC.

The V gene is TRBV4-3, the J gene TRBJ1-6; D may be TRBD1 (6 bases). The germline V gene encodes CDR1 LGHNA and CDR2 YSLEER. Trimming pared 4 bases from V and 9 bases from J, leaving 13 bases between. The CDR3 has 14 residues. The CDR3 nucleotides are TGCGCCAGCAGCCTCGGACAGTTCGGTTCACCCCTCCACTTT. This translates into CASSLGQFGSPLHF.

The chain carries TRBV10-3 and TRBJ1-2; possibly TRBD1 for D (5 bases). The germline V gene encodes CDR1 ENHRY and CDR2 SYGVKD. V shed 10 bases and J shed 4 bases, with 13 bases lying between them. The CDR3 totals 12 residues. The DNA of the CDR3 is TGTGCCAACTCAGACAGTGGCTATGGCTACACCTTC. Protein sequence: CANSDSGYGYTF.

The chain combines TRBV19 with TRBJ2-1; TRBD1 matches at 7 bases. With 5 bases clipped from V and 8 bases from J, the junction kept 12 bases outside the gene matches. Germline V CDR1 and CDR2: LNHDA, SQIVND (reference sequence). The CDR3 has 15 amino acids. CDR3 sequence (DNA): TGTGCCAGTAGTTCCCGACAGGGCTGGTCGGATGAGCAGTTCTTC. As protein: CASSSRQGWSDEQFF.

The genes are TRBV28 and TRBJ1-2; D remains ambiguous. Deletions cut 3 bases from V and 7 bases from J, with 9 bases between. The length of the CDR3 is 12 residues. The V gene's germline CDR1 is MDHEN and CDR2 SYDVKM. The CDR3 protein is CASSLETLGYTF. Written as DNA, the CDR3 is TGTGCCAGCAGTTTGGAGACTCTTGGCTACACCTTC.

The rearrangement uses TRBV4-2 and TRBJ2-3, with 11 bases identical to TRBD2. The CDR3 has 17 residues. Germline loops: CDR1 LGHNA, CDR2 YNFKEQ. The trim removed 1 base at V and 2 bases at J, leaving 5 bases unmatched. CDR3 sequence reads: CASSQGGLAETTDTQYF. The CDR3 nucleotides are TGTGCCAGCAGCCAAGGGGGACTAGCGGAGACCACAGATACGCAGTATTTT.

The V and J genes are TRBV15 and TRBJ2-7, with D possibly matching TRBD1 (5 bases). This CDR3 contains 15 residues. Germline V CDR1 and CDR2: LNHNV, YYDKDF (reference sequence). V dropped 3 bases and J dropped 1 base, with 13 bases sitting between them. The CDR3, as DNA: TGTGCCACCAGCAGCCCGTTGGACACGTCCTACGAGCAGTACTTC. This codes for CATSSPLDTSYEQYF.

The rearrangement uses TRBV27 and TRBJ2-5; perhaps TRBD1 as D (6 bases). Trimming shortened V by 5 bases and J by 6 bases, and 16 bases separated the two germline ends. Germline lookup yields CDR1 MNHEY and CDR2 SMNVEV (reference sequence). There are 14 residues in the CDR3. The CDR3 is CASSQGWEIKTQYF. The DNA of the CDR3 is TGTGCCAGCAGTCAGGGGTGGGAGATAAAGACCCAGTACTTC.

With regard to this clone: In the same sample, other DNA sequences code for this CDR3. The V call is TRBV5-4, the J call TRBJ2-7, with 8 nucleotides matching TRBD1. The trim removed 0 bases at V and 3 bases at J, leaving 2 bases unmatched. CDR1 is SGHNT and CDR2 is YYREEE in the germline V gene (reference sequence). The CDR3 sequence is 14 residues long. The CDR3 sequence is CASSLGGQGYEQYF. The CDR3 DNA reads TGTGCCAGCAGCTTGGGAGGACAGGGCTACGAGCAGTACTTC.

The chain has TRBV28 and TRBJ2-5; tentatively, D is TRBD2 (5 bases). The CDR3 contains 13 residues. V was shortened by 8 bases and J by 4 bases, with 14 bases between the two germline ends. Germline CDR1 and CDR2: MDHEN and SYDVKM. CDR3 sequence reads: CASRPPGSETQYF. In DNA, the CDR3 is TGTGCCAGCCGCCCCCCGGGGTCAGAGACCCAGTACTTC. Filled out from reference TRBV28 and TRBJ2-5, the complete variable domain reads DVKVTQSSRYLVKRTGEKVFLECVQDMDHENMFWYRQDPGLGLRLIYFSYDVKMKEKGDIPEGYSVSREKKERFSLILESASTNQTSMYLCASRPPGSETQYFGPGTRLLVL.

The chain employs TRBV10-3 and TRBJ2-7; 9 bases are a match to TRBD1. CDR3 length: 14 residues. Germline V gene data show CDR1 as ENHRY and CDR2 as SYGVKD. With V trimmed by 5 bases and J by 3 bases, 5 bases remained unmatched. The CDR3 DNA follows: TGTGCCATCAGTCCTTCGGGACAGGGCTACGAGCAGTACTTC. Translating gives CAISPSGQGYEQYF.

This chain links TRBV30 with TRBJ1-1, with D hard to call. Trimming shortened V by 3 bases and J by 0 bases, and 8 bases separated the two germline ends. This CDR3 spans 13 amino acids. Germline assignment: CDR1 GTSNPN and CDR2 SVGIG (reference sequence). CDR3 nucleotide sequence: TGTGCCTGGAGCCGGACTCTGAACACTGAAGCTTTCTTT. Its translation: CAWSRTLNTEAFF.